This T cell receptor beta chain was retrieved from a study of T-cell memory formation after mild COVID-19. Study conclusions and caveats: Contracting clones localized mainly to CM and EM when CD4+ and mainly to EMRA when CD8+.

Germline CDR1 and CDR2: SEHNR and FQNEAQ (reference sequence). V lost 5 bases to trimming and J lost 2 bases; unmatched junction nucleotides: 2. The CDR3 runs 15 residues. Ten or more counts support this clonotype. Antigen: not known. TCRdb reprocessed the 5' RACE reads with MiXCR, giving one entry per CDR3 protein. The sample holds roughly 480,000 distinct CDR3 sequences, around 25% seen once. The TCR comes from an adult woman who had mild COVID-19 (a few samples of this study predate the infection). Cell type and time point are not known. The rearrangement links TRBV7-9 to TRBJ2-1, with 11 bases fitting TRBD1. The specimen was PBMCs or a T cell subset sorted from them (not recorded which). The CDR3 DNA is TGTGCCAGCAGCCCGGACAGGGGGCCCTACAATGAGCAGTTCTTC. This codes for CASSPDRGPYNEQFF. The whole variable domain, filled in from reference TRBV7-9 and TRBJ2-1, reads DTGVSQNPRHKITKRGQNVTFRCDPISEHNRLYWYRQTLGQGPEFLTYFQNEAQLEKSRLLSDRFSAERPKGSFSTLEIQRTEQGDSAMYLCASSPDRGPYNEQFFGPGTRLTVL.